This T cell receptor (beta chain) was captured in a study of CD8+ T cells in alopecia areata. Study-wide results and caveats: Sharing of TCRs across patients appeared less clear than in mice, possibly for HLA-related reasons.

After removal of 6 bases from V and 3 bases from J, the junction contained 10 bases not matched to a gene. The CDR3 loop spans 16 amino acids. Germline V CDR1 and CDR2: SQVTM, ANQGSEA. Remarks on this clone: What it recognizes is unknown.

Extracted from the samples, RNA was reverse transcribed into cDNA to serve as the sequencing template. This table comes from immunoSEQ multiplex PCR, and its TCRdb copy is limited to in-frame clones, with some not included. In the table there are 120,000 to 150,000 clones, about 87% of which are singletons. The receptor comes from a human donor with alopecia areata. The chain uses TRBV29-1 and TRBJ2-1; 11 nucleotides align to TRBD2. The source material was CD8+ T cells sorted from blood, sampled at week 0. The DNA for the CDR3 is TGCAGCGTACCGACTAGCGGGATGGCCCTCTACAATGAGCAGTTCTTC. It codes for CSVPTSGMALYNEQFF.